This T cell receptor beta chain was documented in a study of identical twins. Study findings and constraints: Whereas memory repertoires showed no such difference, abundant cord blood beta clonotypes carried fewer insertions. Zero-insertion analyses were open to partial confounding by invariant MAIT and iNKT cells.

Germline V lookup: CDR1 GTSNPN, CDR2 SVGIG (reference sequence). The CDR3 loop spans 13 amino acids. Trimming pared 3 bases from V and 1 base from J, leaving 9 bases between. A word on this clonotype: Its antigen is not identified.

TCRdb re-called the 5' RACE reads with MiXCR, one entry per CDR3 protein. The table includes 690,000 or so distinct CDR3 sequences, over 5% detected once. V usage is TRBV30 and J usage is TRBJ1-1, with D tentatively TRBD1 (6 bases). Sequencing used naive T cells sorted from blood. This receptor was taken from a man aged 18 to 29 in good health. The CDR3 reads CAWSKDRNTEAFF. The DNA of the CDR3 is TGTGCCTGGAGCAAGGACAGGAACACTGAAGCTTTCTTT.